This T cell receptor beta chain was identified in a study of beta chain features in type 1 diabetes. The entirety of the isolated RNA underwent reverse transcription, so expressed TCRB transcripts were sequenced. Profiling relied on immunoSEQ multiplex PCR, and the TCRdb table lists in-frame clones only, not all of them. Of 300,000 to 350,000 clones listed, 13% are singletons. A word on this clone: Its antigen is not identified.

Study-wide findings and caveats: Insertion counts at VDJ junctions were lower in type 1 diabetes patients, who also showed more deletions there. Patients with Type 1 diabetes showed moderately but significantly shorter TCRB CDR3s in all four CD4+ subsets. A greater similarity of naive, central memory and Treg TCRB repertoires was seen among patients than among healthy donors. Overrepresentation of cells with high TCR expression could result from cDNA sequencing.

It was via CD45RO/CCR7/CD25/CD127/CD95/CD27 that CD4+ naive, central memory, regulatory and stem cell-like memory cells were sorted. Trimming cost V 6 bases and J 0 bases; bases outside gene matches: 9. There are 19 residues in the CDR3. CDR1 and CDR2 from the germline V gene are MNHEY and SMNVEV (reference sequence). This TCR derives from a woman aged 18-29 years with type 1 diabetes. The chain has TRBV27 and TRBJ2-1; TRBD2 matches 15 bases. What was sequenced was naive CD4+ T cells from blood. In DNA form, the CDR3 reads TGTGCCAGCAGAGATAGGACTAGCGGGAGGGCCCTCTCCTACAATGAGCAGTTCTTC. Its translation is CASRDRTSGRALSYNEQFF.